The rows below give T cell receptor beta chains drawn from one sample of a study of HIV-infected patients and healthy controls. TCRdb processed the 5' RACE reads anew with MiXCR; each CDR3 protein has one entry. The profile shows 60,000 to 70,000 distinct CDR3 sequences, 15% to 20% of them singletons. Sequenced sample: CD4+ T cells from blood. The receptors were gathered from a human donor in good health. Both conserved end residues are part of each CDR3. The order of the fields is V gene, D gene, clone size, J gene, CDR3 DNA, CDR3 protein. The D gene is left open where the match is weak. The size field is filled for only some rows; it gives once, few, many or a size class.

v_call: TRBV7-9
d_call: TRBD1
clone_size: few
j_call: TRBJ1-1
cdr3_nt: TGTGCCAGCAGCTTCGACAGGGACGTGACTGAAGCTTTCTTT
cdr3_aa: CASSFDRDVTEAFF

v_call: TRBV28
d_call: .
clone_size: many
j_call: TRBJ1-4
cdr3_nt: TGTGCCAGCAAACCTCCCGGGACACCCCTTGCAACTAATGAAAAACTGTTTTTT
cdr3_aa: CASKPPGTPLATNEKLFF

v_call: TRBV12-3/TRBV12-4
d_call: .
clone_size: .
j_call: TRBJ1-2
cdr3_nt: TGTGCCAGCAGTCCTGACTCCGGGACGGGCTATGGCTACACCTTC
cdr3_aa: CASSPDSGTGYGYTF

v_call: TRBV5-1
d_call: .
clone_size: many
j_call: TRBJ2-3
cdr3_nt: TGCGCCAGCAGACAAGGGACGGCCACTAGCACAGATACGCAGTATTTT
cdr3_aa: CASRQGTATSTDTQYF

v_call: TRBV11-3
d_call: TRBD2
clone_size: .
j_call: TRBJ2-1
cdr3_nt: TGTGCCAGCAGCCCCGGGACTAGCGGGAGGGCCGGCAATGAGCAGTTCTTC
cdr3_aa: CASSPGTSGRAGNEQFF

v_call: TRBV6-5
d_call: .
clone_size: .
j_call: TRBJ2-2
cdr3_nt: TGTGCCAGCAGTTATGAAGCCAGGGACGGACTGAACACCGGGGAGCTGTTTTTT
cdr3_aa: CASSYEARDGLNTGELFF

v_call: TRBV7-9
d_call: .
clone_size: few
j_call: TRBJ2-3
cdr3_nt: TGTGCCAGCAGCTACCGGGACTCCGCCACAGATACGCAGTATTTT
cdr3_aa: CASSYRDSATDTQYF

v_call: TRBV29-1
d_call: .
clone_size: .
j_call: TRBJ2-1
cdr3_nt: TGCAGCGTTGTCGGCAGGGGATGGGACAATGAGCAGTTCTTC
cdr3_aa: CSVVGRGWDNEQFF

v_call: TRBV3-1
d_call: .
clone_size: many
j_call: TRBJ2-1
cdr3_nt: TGTGCCAGCAGCACTTGGGGAAATGAGCAGTTCTTC
cdr3_aa: CASSTWGNEQFF

v_call: TRBV29-1
d_call: .
clone_size: many
j_call: TRBJ2-5
cdr3_nt: TGCAGCGCGGACATCCGAGGGGGGACCCAGTACTTC
cdr3_aa: CSADIRGGTQYF

v_call: TRBV29-1
d_call: .
clone_size: .
j_call: TRBJ1-2
cdr3_nt: TGCAGCGACAACTATGGCTACACCTTC
cdr3_aa: CSDNYGYTF

v_call: TRBV25-1
d_call: TRBD1
clone_size: many
j_call: TRBJ1-1
cdr3_nt: TGTGCCAGCAGCCGACAGGGCTGGATGAACACTGAAGCTTTCTTT
cdr3_aa: CASSRQGWMNTEAFF

v_call: TRBV20-1
d_call: .
clone_size: .
j_call: TRBJ2-7
cdr3_nt: TGCAGTGCTTCCCACCACGGGCAGGGGAGCGAGCAGTACTTC
cdr3_aa: CSASHHGQGSEQYF

v_call: TRBV6-5
d_call: .
clone_size: .
j_call: TRBJ1-1
cdr3_nt: TGTGCCGCCGCTATGGGGGCTGAAGCTTTCTTT
cdr3_aa: CAAAMGAEAFF

v_call: TRBV12-3/TRBV12-4
d_call: .
clone_size: few
j_call: TRBJ2-7
cdr3_nt: TGTGCCAGCAGTTTTAGCCCGGGGAGCTCCTACGAGCAGTACTTC
cdr3_aa: CASSFSPGSSYEQYF

v_call: TRBV12-3/TRBV12-4
d_call: .
clone_size: many
j_call: TRBJ1-5
cdr3_nt: TGTGCCAGCAGTTTTTCGGACAGTGGGGACAATCAGCCCCAGCATTTT
cdr3_aa: CASSFSDSGDNQPQHF

v_call: TRBV7-2
d_call: TRBD1
clone_size: .
j_call: TRBJ2-3
cdr3_nt: TGTGCCAGCAGCCGAGCCCCGGGACAGGGTGCAGATACGCAGTATTTT
cdr3_aa: CASSRAPGQGADTQYF

v_call: TRBV5-4
d_call: TRBD1
clone_size: few
j_call: TRBJ2-2
cdr3_nt: TGTGCCAGCAGCATGGGGACAGGGGCCTTGAGCGGGGAGCTGTTTTTT
cdr3_aa: CASSMGTGALSGELFF

v_call: TRBV11-2
d_call: .
clone_size: few
j_call: TRBJ2-3
cdr3_nt: TGTGCCAGCAGCTTAGCGGCCCGCACAGATACGCAGTATTTT
cdr3_aa: CASSLAARTDTQYF

v_call: TRBV7-9
d_call: .
clone_size: .
j_call: TRBJ1-2
cdr3_nt: TGTGCCAGCAGCTGGGCGGGGGTGAGCTATGGCTACACCTTC
cdr3_aa: CASSWAGVSYGYTF

v_call: TRBV7-2
d_call: .
clone_size: many
j_call: TRBJ1-2
cdr3_nt: TGTGCCAGCAGCCCGATGACGGACTATGGCTACACCTTC
cdr3_aa: CASSPMTDYGYTF

v_call: TRBV3-1
d_call: TRBD1
clone_size: many
j_call: TRBJ1-6
cdr3_nt: TGTGCCAGCAGCCAAGGCAGGGGGAATTCACCCCTCCACTTT
cdr3_aa: CASSQGRGNSPLHF

v_call: TRBV13
d_call: TRBD1
clone_size: .
j_call: TRBJ2-7
cdr3_nt: TGTGCCAGCAGATACCGGGACAGAGTCTACGAGCAGTACTTC
cdr3_aa: CASRYRDRVYEQYF

v_call: TRBV11-3
d_call: TRBD1
clone_size: many
j_call: TRBJ2-7
cdr3_nt: TGTGCCAGCAGCTTAGCCGGGACAGGGGGCTCCGAGCAGTACTTC
cdr3_aa: CASSLAGTGGSEQYF

v_call: TRBV10-3
d_call: .
clone_size: many
j_call: TRBJ1-4
cdr3_nt: TGTGCCATCAGTGAGTTAGGGAATGAAAAACTGTTTTTT
cdr3_aa: CAISELGNEKLFF

v_call: TRBV3-1
d_call: TRBD2
clone_size: many
j_call: TRBJ2-2
cdr3_nt: TGTGCCAGCAGCCGCGGACTAGCGGGAGTACAAAGGAACACCGGGGAGCTGTTTTTT
cdr3_aa: CASSRGLAGVQRNTGELFF

v_call: TRBV5-1
d_call: TRBD1
clone_size: .
j_call: TRBJ1-4
cdr3_nt: TGCGCCAGCAGCCCCGGACAGGTCGGGAATGAAAAACTGTTTTTT
cdr3_aa: CASSPGQVGNEKLFF

v_call: TRBV4-1
d_call: TRBD1
clone_size: many
j_call: TRBJ1-4
cdr3_nt: TGCGCCAGCAGCCCTAGACCCCACAGGGGCGGTGAAAAACTGTTTTTT
cdr3_aa: CASSPRPHRGGEKLFF

v_call: TRBV6-1
d_call: TRBD2
clone_size: many
j_call: TRBJ2-7
cdr3_nt: TGTGCCAGCAGCCCGGGACTTCCTTCGGGGGGGTACGAGCAGTACTTC
cdr3_aa: CASSPGLPSGGYEQYF

v_call: TRBV2
d_call: TRBD1
clone_size: few
j_call: TRBJ1-5
cdr3_nt: TGTGCCAGCAGTTCGGGACAGGGGAGTCAGCCCCAGCATTTT
cdr3_aa: CASSSGQGSQPQHF

v_call: TRBV3-1
d_call: TRBD2
clone_size: few
j_call: TRBJ2-1
cdr3_nt: TGTGCCAGCAGCCAAGATTATCGGGGGAGGGCAAGGAGCTCCTACAATGAGCAGTTCTTC
cdr3_aa: CASSQDYRGRARSSYNEQFF

v_call: TRBV19
d_call: .
clone_size: .
j_call: TRBJ1-1
cdr3_nt: TGTGCCAGTAGCTCGAGCGCAGGGACGGCGCAAGCTTTCTTT
cdr3_aa: CASSSSAGTAQAFF

v_call: TRBV7-8
d_call: .
clone_size: many
j_call: TRBJ2-6
cdr3_nt: TGTGCCAGCAGCTTAGCGCTCGGGTTCGCCTTCTCTGGGGCCAACGTCCTGACTTTC
cdr3_aa: CASSLALGFAFSGANVLTF

v_call: TRBV2
d_call: .
clone_size: many
j_call: TRBJ1-4
cdr3_nt: TGTGCCAGCAGTACAGGGAACTCAAATGAAAAACTGTTTTTT
cdr3_aa: CASSTGNSNEKLFF